This TCR beta chain is drawn from a study of graft-versus-host responses after intestinal transplantation. At the level of the study: Anti-thymocyte globulin served as induction for all recipients, who then took tacrolimus and steroids for roughly 3 years.

General observations from the study: The presence of high graft-versus-host to host-versus-graft clonal ratios in allografts characterized patients with graft-donor T cell macrochimerism. Recipient-marrow GvH clones were detected, some having first appeared in ileum or blood.

On this clone itself: What it binds is not known.

Profiling relied on immunoSEQ multiplex PCR, and the TCRdb table lists in-frame clones only, not all of them. The table shows more than 95,000 clones, with 80% to 95% occurring only once. Germline assignment: CDR1 LNHNV and CDR2 YYDKDF (reference sequence). V lost 0 bases to trimming and J lost 6 bases, with 8 bases between them. This CDR3 is 13 amino acids long. This sequence originates from a human donor who received an intestinal transplant. J is TRBJ1-1 and V is TRBV15, with TRBD1 as a possible D gene (5 bases). Sequenced here: unstimulated CD8+ T cells sorted from spleen or lymph node cells, sampled before intestinal transplant. CDR3 sequence reads: CATSRDTGAEAFF. The CDR3 region has the DNA TGTGCCACCAGCAGAGATACGGGGGCTGAAGCTTTCTTT.